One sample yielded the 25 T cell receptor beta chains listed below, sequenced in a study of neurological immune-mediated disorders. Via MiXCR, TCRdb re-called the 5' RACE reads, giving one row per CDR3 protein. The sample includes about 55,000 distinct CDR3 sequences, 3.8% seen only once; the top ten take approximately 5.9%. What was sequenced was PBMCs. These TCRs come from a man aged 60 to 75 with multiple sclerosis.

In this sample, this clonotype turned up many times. CDR3 nucleotides: TGTGCCAGCAGTAACGCTGGGAGCACTGAAGCTTTCTTT. Translating it yields CASSNAGSTEAFF. The chain is built from TRBV6-5 and TRBJ1-1; D call uncertain. V dropped 5 bases and J dropped 4 bases, with 11 bases sitting between them. Looked up from germline, CDR1 is MNHEY and CDR2 is SVGAGI. The CDR3 loop spans 13 amino acids.

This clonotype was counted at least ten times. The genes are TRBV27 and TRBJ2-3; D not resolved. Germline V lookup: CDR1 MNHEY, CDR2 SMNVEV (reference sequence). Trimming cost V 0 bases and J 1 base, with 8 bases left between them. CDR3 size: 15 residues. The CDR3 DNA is TGTGCCAGCAGTTTATCCTCGGCAGGCACAGATACGCAGTATTTT. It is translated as CASSLSSAGTDTQYF.

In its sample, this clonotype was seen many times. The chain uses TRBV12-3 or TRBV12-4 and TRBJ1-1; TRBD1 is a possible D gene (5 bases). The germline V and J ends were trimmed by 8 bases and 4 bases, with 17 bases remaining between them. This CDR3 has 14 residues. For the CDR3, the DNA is TGTGCCAGCGGGGGAGGGACCTCTGGCACTGAAGCTTTCTTT. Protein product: CASGGGTSGTEAFF.

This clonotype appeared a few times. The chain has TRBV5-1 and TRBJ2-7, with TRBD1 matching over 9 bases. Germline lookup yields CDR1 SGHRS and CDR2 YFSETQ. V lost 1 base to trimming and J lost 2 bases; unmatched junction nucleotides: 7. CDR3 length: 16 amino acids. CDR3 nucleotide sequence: TGCGCCAGCAGCTTGAAGCCGGGACAGGGCACCTACGAGCAGTACTTC. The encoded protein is CASSLKPGQGTYEQYF.

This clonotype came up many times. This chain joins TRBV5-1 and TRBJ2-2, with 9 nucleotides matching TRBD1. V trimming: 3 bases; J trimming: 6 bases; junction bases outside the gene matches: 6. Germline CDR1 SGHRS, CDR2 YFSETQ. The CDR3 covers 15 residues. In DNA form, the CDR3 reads TGCGCCAGCAGCTCCGACAGGGGGTGGTCCGGGGAGCTGTTTTTT. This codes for CASSSDRGWSGELFF.

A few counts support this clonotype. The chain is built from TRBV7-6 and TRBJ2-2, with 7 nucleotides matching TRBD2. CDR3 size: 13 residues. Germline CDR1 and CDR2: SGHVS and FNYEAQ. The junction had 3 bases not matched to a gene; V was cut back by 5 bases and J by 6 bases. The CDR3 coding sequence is TGTGCCAGCAGCAGACTAGCTTCCGGGGAGCTGTTTTTT. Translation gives CASSRLASGELFF. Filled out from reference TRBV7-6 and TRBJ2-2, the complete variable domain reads GAGVSQSPRYKVTKRGQDVALRCDPISGHVSLYWYRQALGQGPEFLTYFNYEAQQDKSGLPNDRFSAERPEGSISTLTIQRTEQRDSAMYRCASSRLASGELFFGEGSRLTVL.

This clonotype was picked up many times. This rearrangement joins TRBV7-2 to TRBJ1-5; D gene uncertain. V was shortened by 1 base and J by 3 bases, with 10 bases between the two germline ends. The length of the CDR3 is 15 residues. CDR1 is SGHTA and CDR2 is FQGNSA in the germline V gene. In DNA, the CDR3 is TGTGCCAGCAGCTTAGTGGCCGGATACAATCAGCCCCAGCATTTT. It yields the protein CASSLVAGYNQPQHF.

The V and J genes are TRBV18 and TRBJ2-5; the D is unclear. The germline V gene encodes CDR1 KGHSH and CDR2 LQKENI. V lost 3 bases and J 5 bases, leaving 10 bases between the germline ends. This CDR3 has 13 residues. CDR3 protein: CASSPGIVETQYF. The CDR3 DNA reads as TGTGCCAGCTCACCGGGGATCGTGGAGACCCAGTACTTC.

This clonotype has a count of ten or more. For the CDR3, the DNA is TGTGCCAGCACCGGCGACGGGAACGAGCAGTACTTC. This translates into CASTGDGNEQYF. The V call is TRBV12-3 or TRBV12-4, the J call TRBJ2-7; possibly TRBD2 for D (5 bases). This CDR3 region has 12 residues. V shed 7 bases and J shed 5 bases, with 12 bases lying between them.

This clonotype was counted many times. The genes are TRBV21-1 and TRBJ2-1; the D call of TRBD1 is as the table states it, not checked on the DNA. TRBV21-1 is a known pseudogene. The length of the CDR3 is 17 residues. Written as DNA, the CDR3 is TGTGCCAGTACCCCACGGGGGGGAATTGGGGAATACAATGAGCAGTTCTTC. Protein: CASTPRGGIGEYNEQFF.

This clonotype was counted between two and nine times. In DNA form, the CDR3 reads TGCAGTGCTAGACCTCCAAGTACCGGGGAGCTGTTTTTT. As protein: CSARPPSTGELFF. J is TRBJ2-2 and V is TRBV20-1; D not resolved. The germline CDR1 and CDR2 sequences are DFQATT and SNEGSKA (reference sequence). Trimming left V 2 bases short and J 5 bases short, with 9 bases between. CDR3 size: 13 residues.

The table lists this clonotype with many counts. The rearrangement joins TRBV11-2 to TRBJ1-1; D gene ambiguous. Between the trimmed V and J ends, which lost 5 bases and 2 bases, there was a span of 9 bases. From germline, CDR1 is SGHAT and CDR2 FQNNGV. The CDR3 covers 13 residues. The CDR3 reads CASSPRANTEAFF. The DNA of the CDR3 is TGTGCCAGCAGCCCCCGGGCCAACACTGAAGCTTTCTTT.

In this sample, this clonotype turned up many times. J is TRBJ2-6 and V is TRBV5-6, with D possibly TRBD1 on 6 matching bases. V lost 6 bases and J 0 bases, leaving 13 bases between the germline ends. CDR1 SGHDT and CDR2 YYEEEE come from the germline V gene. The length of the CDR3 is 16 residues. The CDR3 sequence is CASTGQYPSGANVLTF. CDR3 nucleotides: TGTGCCAGCACCGGACAGTACCCCTCTGGGGCCAACGTCCTGACTTTC.

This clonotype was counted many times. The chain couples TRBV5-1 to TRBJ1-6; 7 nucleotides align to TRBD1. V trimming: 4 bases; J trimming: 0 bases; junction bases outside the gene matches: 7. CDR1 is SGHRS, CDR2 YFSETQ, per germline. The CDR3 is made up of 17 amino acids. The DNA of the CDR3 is TGCGCCAGCAGCCCATCGACAGGGAGCTCCTATAATTCACCCCTCCACTTT. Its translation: CASSPSTGSSYNSPLHF.

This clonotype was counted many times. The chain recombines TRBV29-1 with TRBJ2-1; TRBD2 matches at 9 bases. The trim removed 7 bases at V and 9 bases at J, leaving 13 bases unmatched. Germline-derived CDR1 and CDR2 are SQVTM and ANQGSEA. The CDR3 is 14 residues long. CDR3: CSARDGGRASEQFF. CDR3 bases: TGCAGCGCGCGGGACGGCGGGAGGGCCAGTGAGCAGTTCTTC.

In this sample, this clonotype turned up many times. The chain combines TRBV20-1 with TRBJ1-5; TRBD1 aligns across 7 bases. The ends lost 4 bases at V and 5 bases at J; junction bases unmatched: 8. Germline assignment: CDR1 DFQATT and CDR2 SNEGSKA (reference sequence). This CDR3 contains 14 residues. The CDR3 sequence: CSAIDLTGYQPQHF. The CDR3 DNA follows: TGCAGTGCTATAGATCTGACAGGGTATCAGCCCCAGCATTTT.

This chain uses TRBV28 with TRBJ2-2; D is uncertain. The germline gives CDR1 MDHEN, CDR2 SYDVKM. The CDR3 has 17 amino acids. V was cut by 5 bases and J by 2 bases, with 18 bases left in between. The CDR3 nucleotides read TGTGCCAGCAGTCCCTTGGGCCTTCTGCTTAACACCGGGGAGCTGTTTTTT. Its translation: CASSPLGLLLNTGELFF.

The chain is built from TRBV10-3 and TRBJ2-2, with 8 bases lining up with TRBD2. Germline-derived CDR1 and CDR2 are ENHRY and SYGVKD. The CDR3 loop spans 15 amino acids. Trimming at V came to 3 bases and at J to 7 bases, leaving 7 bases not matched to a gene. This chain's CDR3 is CAISERSGSGGELFF. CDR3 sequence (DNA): TGTGCCATCAGTGAAAGAAGCGGGAGTGGCGGGGAGCTGTTTTTT.

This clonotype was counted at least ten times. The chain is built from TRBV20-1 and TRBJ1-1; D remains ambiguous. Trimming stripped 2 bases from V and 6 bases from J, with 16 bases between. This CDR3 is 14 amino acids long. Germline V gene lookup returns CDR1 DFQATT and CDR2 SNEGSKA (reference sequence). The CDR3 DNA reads TGCAGTGCTAGATCTTATCCGGGAAACCCTGAAGCTTTCTTT. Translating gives CSARSYPGNPEAFF.

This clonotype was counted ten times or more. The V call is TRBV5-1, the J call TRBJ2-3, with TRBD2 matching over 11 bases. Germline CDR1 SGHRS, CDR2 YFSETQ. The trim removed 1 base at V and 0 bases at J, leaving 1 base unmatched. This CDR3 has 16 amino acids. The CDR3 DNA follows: TGCGCCAGCAGCTTGAGGACTAGCGGGAGCACAGATACGCAGTATTTT. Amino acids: CASSLRTSGSTDTQYF.

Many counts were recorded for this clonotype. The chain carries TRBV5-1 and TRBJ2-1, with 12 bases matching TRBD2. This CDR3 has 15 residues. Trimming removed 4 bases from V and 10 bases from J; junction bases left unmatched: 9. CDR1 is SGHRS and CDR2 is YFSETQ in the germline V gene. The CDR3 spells CASSGGASGGEEQFF. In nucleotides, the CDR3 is TGCGCCAGCAGCGGTGGGGCTAGCGGGGGGGAGGAGCAGTTCTTC. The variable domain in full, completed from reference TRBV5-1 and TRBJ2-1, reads KAGVTQTPRYLIKTRGQQVTLSCSPISGHRSVSWYQQTPGQGLQFLFEYFSETQRNKGNFPGRFSGRQFSNSRSEMNVSTLELGDSALYLCASSGGASGGEEQFFGPGTRLTVL.

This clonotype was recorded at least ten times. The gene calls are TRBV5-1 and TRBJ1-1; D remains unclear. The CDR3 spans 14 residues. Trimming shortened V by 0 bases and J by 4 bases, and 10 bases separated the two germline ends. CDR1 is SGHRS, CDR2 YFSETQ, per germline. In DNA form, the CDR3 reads TGCGCCAGCAGCTTGGTAGGACGGAGCACTGAAGCTTTCTTT. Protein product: CASSLVGRSTEAFF. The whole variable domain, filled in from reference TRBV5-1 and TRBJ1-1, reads KAGVTQTPRYLIKTRGQQVTLSCSPISGHRSVSWYQQTPGQGLQFLFEYFSETQRNKGNFPGRFSGRQFSNSRSEMNVSTLELGDSALYLCASSLVGRSTEAFFGQGTRLTVV.

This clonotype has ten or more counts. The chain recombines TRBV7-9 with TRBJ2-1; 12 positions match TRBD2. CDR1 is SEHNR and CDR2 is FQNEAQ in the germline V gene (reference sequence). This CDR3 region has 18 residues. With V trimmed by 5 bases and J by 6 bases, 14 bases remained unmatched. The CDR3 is CASSPAGWPSGRANEQFF. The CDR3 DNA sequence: TGTGCCAGCAGCCCTGCAGGGTGGCCTAGCGGGAGGGCCAATGAGCAGTTCTTC.

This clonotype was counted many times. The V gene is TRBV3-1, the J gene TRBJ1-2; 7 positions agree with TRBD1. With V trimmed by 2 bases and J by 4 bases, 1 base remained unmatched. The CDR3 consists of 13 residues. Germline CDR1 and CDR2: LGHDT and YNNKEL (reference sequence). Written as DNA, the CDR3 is TGTGCCAGCAGCCAATGGGACAGCTATGGCTACACCTTC. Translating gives CASSQWDSYGYTF. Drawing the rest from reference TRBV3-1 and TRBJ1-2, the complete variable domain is DTAVSQTPKYLVTQMGNDKSIKCEQNLGHDTMYWYKQDSKKFLKIMFSYNNKELIINETVPNRFSPKSPDKAHLNLHINSLELGDSAVYFCASSQWDSYGYTFGSGTRLTVV.

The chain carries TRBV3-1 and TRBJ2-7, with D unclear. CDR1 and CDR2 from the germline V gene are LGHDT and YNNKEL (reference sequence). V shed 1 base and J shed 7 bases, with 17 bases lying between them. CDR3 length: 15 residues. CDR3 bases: TGTGCCAGCAGCCAAGTATCTCTCTCGCGAATGGAGCAGTACTTC. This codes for CASSQVSLSRMEQYF.